Listed here is a single T cell receptor (beta chain). The record originates from a study of blood T cell repertoires in COVID-19. Study as a whole: PBMCs, B-cell-depleted T cells, or T cells provided the cDNA or gDNA that made up the material.

Germline V gives CDR1 KGHDR, CDR2 SFDVKD. The V and J ends lost 3 bases and 7 bases, in that order; junction bases with no gene match: 6. CDR3 length: 14 residues. TCRdb's table, derived via immunoSEQ multiplex PCR, lists solely in-frame clones and lacks some. This sample has 13,000 to 15,000 clones; roughly 91% occur once, and the top ten carry 2.4%. The material sequenced was peripheral blood. This receptor was taken from a woman aged 70-85 years in a cohort sampled during active or convalescent COVID-19. The rearrangement links TRBV24-1 to TRBJ2-7, with 9 nucleotides matching TRBD1. The CDR3 loop is CATSDPGQGGEQYF. CDR3 DNA sequence: TGTGCCACCAGTGATCCGGGACAGGGTGGAGAGCAGTACTTC.